This T cell receptor beta chain was retrieved from a study of graft-versus-host responses after intestinal transplantation. Looking at the study overall: Multivisceral, liver-intestinal, or isolated intestinal grafts went to recipients. All of the recipients had induction that used anti-thymocyte globulin, then tacrolimus and steroids for two to four years.

Intraepithelial and lamina propria lymphocytes were freed from processed graft tissue. Whole-study results and caveats: GvH clones surfaced in recipient marrow, some emerging earlier in ileum or blood. Elevated graft-versus-host to host-versus-graft clonal ratios in allografts were recorded for patients with graft-donor T cell macrochimerism.

Note on this clone: Its antigen is still unknown.

Repertoires were generated with immunoSEQ multiplex PCR, while TCRdb's copy carries only in-frame clones and drops some. In the table there are 20,000 to 25,000 clones, roughly 79% of which are singletons. CDR1 and CDR2 (germline): SGHDT, YYEEEE. Trimming took 0 bases from V and 4 from J; bases not matched to a gene: 9. The CDR3 is 16 residues long. The sequences come from ileum tissue, collected 12 days after intestinal transplant. V and J are TRBV5-6 and TRBJ2-7, with 8 bases that match TRBD2. This receptor was taken from a human patient who received an intestinal transplant, so some T cells may come from the graft donor. In DNA form, the CDR3 reads TGTGCCAGCAGCTTGGGACGGGGGGGTTTCTGGTACGAGCAGTACTTC. This encodes CASSLGRGGFWYEQYF.